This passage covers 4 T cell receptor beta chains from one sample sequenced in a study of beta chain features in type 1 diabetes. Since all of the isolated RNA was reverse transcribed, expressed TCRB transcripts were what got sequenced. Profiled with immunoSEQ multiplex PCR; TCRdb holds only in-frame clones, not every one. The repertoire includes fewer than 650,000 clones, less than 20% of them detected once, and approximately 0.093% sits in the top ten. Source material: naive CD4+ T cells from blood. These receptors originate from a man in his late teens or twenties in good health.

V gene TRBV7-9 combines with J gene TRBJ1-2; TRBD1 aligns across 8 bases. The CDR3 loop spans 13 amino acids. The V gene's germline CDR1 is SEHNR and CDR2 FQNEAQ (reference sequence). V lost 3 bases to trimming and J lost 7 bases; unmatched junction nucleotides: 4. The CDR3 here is CASSLGTGGGYTF. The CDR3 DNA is TGTGCCAGCAGCTTGGGCACAGGGGGTGGCTACACCTTC.

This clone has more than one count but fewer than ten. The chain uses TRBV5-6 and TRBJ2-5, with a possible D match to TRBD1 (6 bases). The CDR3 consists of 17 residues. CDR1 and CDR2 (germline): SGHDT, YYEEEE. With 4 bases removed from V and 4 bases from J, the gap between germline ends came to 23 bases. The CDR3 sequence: CASSIPGTRGRGETQYF. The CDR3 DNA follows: TGTGCCAGCAGCATACCCGGGACACGGGGTCGAGGAGAGACCCAGTACTTC.

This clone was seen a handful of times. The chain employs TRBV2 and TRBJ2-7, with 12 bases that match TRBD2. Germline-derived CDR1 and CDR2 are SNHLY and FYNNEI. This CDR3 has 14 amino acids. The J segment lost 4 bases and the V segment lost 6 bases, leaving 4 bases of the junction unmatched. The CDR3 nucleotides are TGTGCCAGCAGAGTGACTAGCGGGGGATACGAGCAGTACTTC. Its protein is CASRVTSGGYEQYF.

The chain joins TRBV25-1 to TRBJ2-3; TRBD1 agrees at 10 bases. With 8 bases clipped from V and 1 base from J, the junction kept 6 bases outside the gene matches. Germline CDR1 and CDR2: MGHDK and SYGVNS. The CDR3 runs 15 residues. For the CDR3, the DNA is TGTGCCAGCGCCGGACAGGGGGGAGGCACAGATACGCAGTATTTT. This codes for CASAGQGGGTDTQYF. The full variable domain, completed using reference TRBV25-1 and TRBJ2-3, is EADIYQTPRYLVIGTGKKITLECSQTMGHDKMYWYQQDPGMELHLIHYSYGVNSTEKGDLSSESTVSRIRTEHFPLTLESARPSHTSQYLCASAGQGGGTDTQYFGPGTRLTVL.